Shown below are 5 T cell receptor beta chains from a single sample sequenced in a study of blood T cell repertoires in COVID-19. Assay: immunoSEQ multiplex PCR; the TCRdb copy retains only in-frame clones and omits some. The table includes 150,000 to 200,000 clones, 80% to 85% detected once. Sequenced: PBMCs or T cells enriched from blood (not recorded which). These receptors were obtained from a woman aged 30 to 39 who had been exposed to COVID-19.

This clone was recorded only once. This sequence joins TRBV7-9 and TRBJ1-1; D might be TRBD1 (6 bases). The CDR3 is made up of 16 amino acids. Trimming pared 7 bases from V and 0 bases from J, leaving 18 bases between. Germline V gives CDR1 SEHNR, CDR2 FQNEAQ (reference sequence). This CDR3 reads CASNRGVQGMNTEAFF. The CDR3 DNA sequence: TGTGCCAGCAACCGCGGCGTACAGGGTATGAACACTGAAGCTTTCTTT.

V gene TRBV16 combines with J gene TRBJ2-1, with D perhaps matching TRBD2 (5 bases). Germline CDR1 is KGHSY and CDR2 is FQNENV. Trimming left V 0 bases short and J 0 bases short, with 15 bases between. CDR3 length equals 18 residues. CDR3 nucleotides: TGTGCCAGCAGCCAATCCTTCAGCGGCAGCCTCTCCTACAATGAGCAGTTCTTC. This sequence encodes CASSQSFSGSLSYNEQFF.

The V call is TRBV20-1, the J call TRBJ2-7, with a tentative D call TRBD1 (6 bases). Trimming took off 3 bases at V and 2 bases at J, with 11 bases between the two ends. In germline, CDR1 is DFQATT, CDR2 SNEGSKA (reference sequence). CDR3 length equals 13 residues. As DNA, the CDR3 is TGCAGTGCTAGTAAGGACAGAACCTACGAGCAGTACTTC. The encoded protein is CSASKDRTYEQYF.

The V gene is TRBV10-1, the J gene TRBJ2-3; D remains unclear. V lost 2 bases and J 2 bases, leaving 8 bases between the germline ends. CDR3 length equals 14 residues. Germline V gene data show CDR1 as WNHNN and CDR2 as SYGVQD (reference sequence). Here the CDR3 reads CASSEARSTDTQYF. The CDR3 nucleotides read TGCGCCAGCAGTGAGGCCAGGTCCACAGATACGCAGTATTTT.

V is TRBV7-9 and J is TRBJ1-2; D call uncertain. CDR1 and CDR2 from the germline V gene are SEHNR and FQNEAQ (reference sequence). This CDR3 spans 17 amino acids. Trimming left V 1 base short and J 2 bases short, with 17 bases between. CDR3 protein: CASSLGGNVKMNYGYTF. The CDR3 DNA follows: TGTGCCAGCAGCTTAGGCGGGAATGTGAAGATGAACTATGGCTACACCTTC.